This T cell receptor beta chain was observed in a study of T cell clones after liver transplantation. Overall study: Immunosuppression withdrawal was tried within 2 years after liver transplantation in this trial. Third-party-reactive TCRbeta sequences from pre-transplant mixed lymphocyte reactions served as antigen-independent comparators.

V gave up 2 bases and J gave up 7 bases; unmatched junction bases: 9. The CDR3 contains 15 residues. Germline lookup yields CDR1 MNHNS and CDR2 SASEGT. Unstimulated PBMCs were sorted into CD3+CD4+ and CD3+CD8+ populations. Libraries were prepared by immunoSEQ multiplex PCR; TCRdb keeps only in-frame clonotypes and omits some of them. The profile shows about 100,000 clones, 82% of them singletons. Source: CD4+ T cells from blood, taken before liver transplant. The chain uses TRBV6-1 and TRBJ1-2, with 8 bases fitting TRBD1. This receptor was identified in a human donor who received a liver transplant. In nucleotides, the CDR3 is TGTGCCAGCAGTGAATTGCCCGGACAGGGCGGTGGCTACACCTTC. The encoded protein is CASSELPGQGGGYTF.